The clone carrying this TCR beta chain was seen at least ten times. TCRdb passed the multiplex PCR reads through MiXCR, listing each CDR3 protein once. The sample carries approximately 190,000 distinct CDR3 sequences, approximately 33% recorded once. This specimen belongs to a study of breast tumors, draining lymph nodes, adjacent tissues. Samples came from axillary lymph nodes draining the breast cancer. This CDR3 contains 14 residues. V lost 6 bases to trimming and J lost 5 bases; unmatched junction nucleotides: 7. CDR1 and CDR2 from the germline V gene are LNHDA and SQIVND (reference sequence). Sequences were obtained from axillary lymph node tissue. The clonotype was recovered from a female donor with breast cancer. Some clones in this sample may be carry-over from other donors' samples. The rearrangement joins TRBV19 to TRBJ2-7, with 10 bases matching TRBD2. CDR3 DNA sequence: TGTGCCAGTAGAGTAGCGGGAGGAACTGACGAGCAGTACTTC. Amino acids: CASRVAGGTDEQYF. The full variable domain, completed using reference TRBV19 and TRBJ2-7, is DGGITQSPKYLFRKEGQNVTLSCEQNLNHDAMYWYRQDPGQGLRLIYYSQIVNDFQKGDIAEGYSVSREKKESFPLTVTSAQKNPTAFYLCASRVAGGTDEQYFGPGTRLTVT.